The sequence of this TCR beta chain was determined in a study of T-cell reconstitution after alpha-beta-depleted transplantation in children. Unique molecular identifiers featured in how the TCRbeta library was prepared. MiXCR, applied by TCRdb to the PCR reads, yields one record per CDR3 protein. This sample yields more than 150,000 distinct CDR3 sequences, of which 6% to 7% are seen a single time; approximately 2.9% belongs to the top ten. Germline trimming cut 4 bases from V and 2 bases from J; bases unmatched to any gene: 1. The CDR3 length is 15 residues. The clonotype originates from a human donor who donated a stem cell graft to a child with Wiskott-Aldrich syndrome. The source material was PBMCs from the stem cell graft donor, sampled from the stem cell graft. The V and J genes are TRBV12-3 or TRBV12-4 and TRBJ2-6; 8 nucleotides match TRBD1. CDR3 sequence (DNA): TGTGCCAGCAGTTCAGGGGGCGCTGGGGCCAACGTCCTGACTTTC. It encodes CASSSGGAGANVLTF.